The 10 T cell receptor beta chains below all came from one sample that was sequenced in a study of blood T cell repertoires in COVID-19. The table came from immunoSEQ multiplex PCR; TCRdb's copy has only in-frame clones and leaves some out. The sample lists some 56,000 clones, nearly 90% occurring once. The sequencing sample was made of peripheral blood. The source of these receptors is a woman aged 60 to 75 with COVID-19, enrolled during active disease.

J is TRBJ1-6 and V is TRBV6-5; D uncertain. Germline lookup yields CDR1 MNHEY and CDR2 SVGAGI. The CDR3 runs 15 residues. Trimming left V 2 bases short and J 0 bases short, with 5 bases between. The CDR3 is CASSYTSSYNSPLHF. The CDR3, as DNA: TGTGCCAGCAGTTACACGAGCTCCTATAATTCACCCCTCCACTTT.

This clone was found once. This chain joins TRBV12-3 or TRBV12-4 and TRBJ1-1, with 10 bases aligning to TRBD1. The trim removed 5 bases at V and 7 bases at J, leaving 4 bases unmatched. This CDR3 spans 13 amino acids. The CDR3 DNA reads TGTGCCAGCAGTAGCGGGACAGGGGTTGAAGCTTTCTTT. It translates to CASSSGTGVEAFF.

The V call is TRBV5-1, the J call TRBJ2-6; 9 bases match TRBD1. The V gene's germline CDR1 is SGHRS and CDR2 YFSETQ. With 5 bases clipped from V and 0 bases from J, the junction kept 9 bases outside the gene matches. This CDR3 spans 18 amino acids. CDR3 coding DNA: TGCGCCAGCAGTTCCACAGGGGGCCTATCCTCTGGGGCCAACGTCCTGACTTTC. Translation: CASSSTGGLSSGANVLTF.

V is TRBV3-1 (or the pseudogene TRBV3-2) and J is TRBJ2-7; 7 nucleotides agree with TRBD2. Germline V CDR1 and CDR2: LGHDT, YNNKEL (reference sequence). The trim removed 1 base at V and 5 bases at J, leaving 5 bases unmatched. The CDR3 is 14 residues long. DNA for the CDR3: TGTGCCAGCAGCCAAGGGGCGGGAGTTGACGAGCAGTACTTC. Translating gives CASSQGAGVDEQYF.

The CDR3 sequence: CASSPPSGRASDTQYF. In nucleotides, the CDR3 is TGTGCCAGCAGTCCCCCTAGCGGGAGGGCCTCGGATACGCAGTATTTT. This chain connects TRBV28 to TRBJ2-3, with TRBD2 identical over 12 bases. Germline-derived CDR1 and CDR2 are MDHEN and SYDVKM. The CDR3 totals 16 residues. The ends lost 5 bases at V and 6 bases at J; junction bases unmatched: 9.

CDR3 nucleotide sequence: TGTGCCATCACGCAGCGGGAGTATGCGGATACGCAGTATTTT. It encodes CAITQREYADTQYF. V usage is TRBV10-3 and J usage is TRBJ2-3; 8 bases map to TRBD2. The V gene's germline CDR1 is ENHRY and CDR2 SYGVKD. CDR3 size: 14 residues. The V segment lost 7 bases and the J segment 6 bases; nucleotides outside the gene matches: 9.

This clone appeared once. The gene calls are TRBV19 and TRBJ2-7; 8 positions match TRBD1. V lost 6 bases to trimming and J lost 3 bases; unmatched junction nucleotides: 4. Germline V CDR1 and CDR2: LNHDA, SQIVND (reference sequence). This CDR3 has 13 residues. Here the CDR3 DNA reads TGTGCCAGTAGCGAAACAGGGGGCTACGAGCAGTACTTC. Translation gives CASSETGGYEQYF.

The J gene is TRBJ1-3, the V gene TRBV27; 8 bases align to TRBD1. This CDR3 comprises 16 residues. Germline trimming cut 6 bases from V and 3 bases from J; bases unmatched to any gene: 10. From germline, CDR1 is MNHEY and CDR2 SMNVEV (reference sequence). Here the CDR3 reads CASSKAGGVDGNTIYF. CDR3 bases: TGTGCCAGCAGCAAGGCAGGGGGCGTCGATGGAAACACCATATATTTT.

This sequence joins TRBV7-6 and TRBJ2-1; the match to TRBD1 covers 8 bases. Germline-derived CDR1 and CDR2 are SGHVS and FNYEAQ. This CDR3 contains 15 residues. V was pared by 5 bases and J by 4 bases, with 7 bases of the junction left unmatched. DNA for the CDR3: TGTGCCAGCAGCGCCCCAGGGGGCTTATACAATGAGCAGTTCTTC. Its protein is CASSAPGGLYNEQFF.

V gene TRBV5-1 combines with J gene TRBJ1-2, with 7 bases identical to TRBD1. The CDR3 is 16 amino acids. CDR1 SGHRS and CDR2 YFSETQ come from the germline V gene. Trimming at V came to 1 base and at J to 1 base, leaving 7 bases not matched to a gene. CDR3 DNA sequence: TGCGCCAGCAGCTTGATGGGACAGAGTTATAACTATGGCTACACCTTC. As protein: CASSLMGQSYNYGYTF.